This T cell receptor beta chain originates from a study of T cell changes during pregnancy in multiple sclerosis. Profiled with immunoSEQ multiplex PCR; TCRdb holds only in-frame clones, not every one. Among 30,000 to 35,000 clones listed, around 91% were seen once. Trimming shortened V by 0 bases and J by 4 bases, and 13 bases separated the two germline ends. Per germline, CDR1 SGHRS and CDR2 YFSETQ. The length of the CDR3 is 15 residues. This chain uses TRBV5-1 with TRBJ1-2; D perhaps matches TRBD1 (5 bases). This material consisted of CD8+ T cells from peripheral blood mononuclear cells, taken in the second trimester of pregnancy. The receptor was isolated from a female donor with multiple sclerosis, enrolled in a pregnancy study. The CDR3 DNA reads TGCGCCAGCAGCTTGGCCGGTGACAGTTTCTATGGCTACACCTTC. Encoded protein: CASSLAGDSFYGYTF.